This is a list of T cell receptor beta chains from one sample in a study of CD8+ T cells in alopecia areata. TCRdb keeps only in-frame clones here, not all; method: immunoSEQ multiplex PCR. The table records under 250,000 clones, approximately 53% of them present only once. Sequenced material: CD8+ T cells sorted from blood. The receptors derive from a human donor in good health. Each CDR3 is given with its conserved first and last residue. D genes are given only for firm matches. For some rows the clone size is stated as once, few or many, or as a class when expanded; others skip it.

v_gene	len	abundance	j_gene	d_gene	CDR3aa	CDR3nt
TRBV29-1	13	.	TRBJ2-1	TRBD1	CSATGTGGIEQFF	TGCAGCGCTACCGGGACAGGGGGCATCGAGCAGTTCTTC
TRBV19	16	few	TRBJ2-5	.	CASSTPTTDREETQYF	TGTGCCAGTAGTACACCCACTACGGACAGAGAAGAGACCCAGTACTTC
TRBV21-1	11	few	TRBJ2-7	.	CASSPENQQYF	TGTGCCAGCAGCCCAGAAAACCAGCAGTACTTC
TRBV10-3	15	few	TRBJ2-2	.	CAISPGTTNTGELFF	TGTGCCATCAGTCCCGGGACAACGAACACCGGGGAGCTGTTTTTT
TRBV7-9	14	few	TRBJ1-4	.	CASSQSAGNEKLFF	TGTGCCAGCAGCCAGTCGGCGGGGAATGAAAAACTGTTTTTT
TRBV7-7	13	once	TRBJ2-7	.	CASSLWGEYEQYF	TGTGCCAGCAGCTTATGGGGGGAGTACGAGCAGTACTTC
TRBV2	14	.	TRBJ1-2	TRBD1	CASTRTGGRDGYTF	TGTGCCAGCACCAGGACAGGGGGCCGCGATGGCTACACCTTC
TRBV2	12	.	TRBJ2-1	TRBD1	CASRGQVHEQFF	TGTGCCAGCAGAGGACAGGTCCATGAGCAGTTCTTC
TRBV29-1	13	few	TRBJ2-2	.	CSVEHRSTGELFF	TGCAGCGTTGAACACAGGAGCACCGGGGAGCTGTTTTTT
TRBV27	15	.	TRBJ2-1	TRBD2	CASSLPGGGASEQFF	TGTGCCAGCAGTCTGCCGGGCGGGGGGGCCAGTGAGCAGTTCTTC
TRBV15	16	.	TRBJ2-2	.	CATSRADRTNTGELFF	TGTGCCACCAGCAGAGCTGACAGGACGAACACCGGGGAGCTGTTTTTT
TRBV27	13	.	TRBJ2-7	.	CASSLSRLGEQYF	TGTGCCAGCAGTTTATCCAGACTGGGCGAGCAGTACTTC
TRBV10-3	16	.	TRBJ2-1	.	CAISERSEGKDNEQFF	TGTGCCATCAGTGAGAGGAGCGAGGGTAAGGACAATGAGCAGTTCTTC
TRBV29-1	12	.	TRBJ1-2	.	CSVEERVKSYTF	TGCAGCGTTGAAGAGAGGGTCAAGAGCTACACCTTC
TRBV29-1	12	.	TRBJ2-7	.	CSVLTQRAEQYF	TGCAGCGTGTTGACCCAGAGGGCCGAGCAGTACTTC
TRBV5-1	16	.	TRBJ2-1	.	CASSLETGRDYNEQFF	TGCGCCAGCAGCTTGGAGACAGGGAGGGACTACAATGAGCAGTTCTTC
TRBV15	13	.	TRBJ1-2	TRBD1	CATSPGQGLHYTF	TGTGCCACCTCACCGGGACAGGGGTTACACTACACCTTC
TRBV11-2	13	few	TRBJ2-5	TRBD1	CASSHGQGGAQYF	TGTGCCAGCAGCCACGGACAGGGGGGAGCCCAGTACTTC
TRBV2	16	medium-sized	TRBJ1-2	.	CASSESWVSGDYGYTF	TGTGCCAGCAGTGAATCGTGGGTCTCTGGGGACTATGGCTACACCTTC
TRBV5-6	15	.	TRBJ1-6	.	CASSLGAGFNSPLHF	TGTGCCAGCAGCTTGGGAGCAGGGTTTAATTCACCCCTCCACTTT
TRBV7-2	14	.	TRBJ2-7	.	CASSARGVPYEQYF	TGTGCCAGCAGCGCGAGGGGGGTCCCTTACGAGCAGTACTTC
TRBV7-9	13	.	TRBJ2-1	.	CASSLIKGSEQFF	TGTGCCAGCAGCTTAATCAAAGGATCTGAGCAGTTCTTC
TRBV29-1	15	.	TRBJ1-2	.	CSVDQTGLFLYGYTF	TGCAGCGTGGACCAAACAGGCTTATTCCTCTATGGCTACACCTTC
TRBV6-6	13	few	TRBJ2-3	.	CASGPGVTDTQYF	TGTGCCAGCGGACCAGGGGTCACAGATACGCAGTATTTT
TRBV30	15	.	TRBJ2-7	.	CAWSGQGWSSYEQYF	TGTGCCTGGAGCGGGCAGGGATGGAGCTCCTACGAGCAGTACTTC
TRBV4-1	15	.	TRBJ2-2	.	CASSQDRSNTGELFF	TGCGCCAGCAGCCAAGATCGCTCTAACACCGGGGAGCTGTTTTTT
TRBV14	15	few	TRBJ1-3	.	CASSQLQSSGNTIYF	TGTGCCAGCAGCCAACTGCAGAGCTCTGGAAACACCATATATTTT
TRBV7-9	15	once	TRBJ1-1	TRBD1	CASSSAQGTNTEAFF	TGTGCCAGCAGCTCAGCACAGGGGACCAACACTGAAGCTTTCTTT
TRBV29-1	11	few	TRBJ1-1	.	CTIRTGAEAFF	TGCACCATTAGGACGGGAGCTGAAGCTTTCTTT
TRBV29-1	13	.	TRBJ1-2	.	CSAPLGVNYGYTF	TGCAGCGCCCCTTTGGGGGTGAACTATGGCTACACCTTC
TRBV29-1	14	few	TRBJ2-1	TRBD2	CSAPVAGGLDEQFF	TGCAGCGCCCCCGTAGCGGGGGGGCTTGATGAGCAGTTCTTC
TRBV7-9	13	.	TRBJ1-2	.	CASSLGNGYGYTF	TGTGCCAGCAGCTTAGGTAACGGCTATGGCTACACCTTC
TRBV7-9	15	.	TRBJ1-1	TRBD1	CASSRRDSMNTEAFF	TGTGCCAGCAGCCGCCGGGACAGCATGAACACTGAAGCTTTCTTT
TRBV13	14	few	TRBJ2-3	.	CASSYSGGRDTQYF	TGTGCCAGCAGCTATAGCGGTGGCCGAGATACGCAGTATTTT
TRBV29-1	14	.	TRBJ1-2	.	CSALGVGLDYGYTF	TGCAGCGCCCTAGGGGTAGGATTGGACTATGGCTACACCTTC
TRBV18	14	.	TRBJ1-1	.	CASSPRDMNTEAFF	TGTGCCAGCTCACCGAGGGACATGAACACTGAAGCTTTCTTT
TRBV11-2	13	.	TRBJ2-1	.	CASSLRPNNEQFF	TGTGCCAGCAGCTTAAGACCGAACAATGAGCAGTTCTTC
TRBV6-5	12	.	TRBJ1-2	.	CASSPMGGGYTF	TGTGCCAGCAGCCCAATGGGGGGTGGCTACACCTTC
TRBV7-9	15	.	TRBJ2-4	.	CASSPPLGAKNIQYF	TGTGCCAGCAGCCCTCCTTTAGGAGCCAAAAACATTCAGTACTTC
TRBV29-1	11	few	TRBJ2-7	.	CSARDTYEQYF	TGCAGCGCCCGGGACACCTACGAGCAGTACTTC
TRBV4-1	13	.	TRBJ2-7	TRBD1	CASSRGQGSEQYF	TGCGCCAGCAGCCGTGGACAGGGGAGCGAGCAGTACTTC
TRBV19	16	.	TRBJ1-5	.	CASSMKGSSGHQPQHF	TGTGCCAGTAGTATGAAGGGGTCTTCGGGTCATCAGCCCCAGCATTTT
TRBV5-1	14	few	TRBJ2-3	.	CASSFEGGTDTQYF	TGCGCCAGCAGCTTTGAGGGGGGAACAGATACGCAGTATTTT
TRBV9	15	.	TRBJ1-5	.	CASSVGGQLNQPQHF	TGTGCCAGCAGCGTAGGGGGCCAGCTTAATCAGCCCCAGCATTTT
TRBV6-5	13	few	TRBJ2-2	TRBD1	CASSLQGTGELFF	TGTGCCAGCAGCTTACAGGGGACCGGGGAGCTGTTTTTT
TRBV2	12	few	TRBJ2-7	.	CASSPSSNEQYF	TGTGCCAGCAGCCCTTCGTCCAACGAGCAGTACTTC
TRBV4-1	15	.	TRBJ2-7	TRBD1	CASSQRTGGSYEQYF	TGCGCCAGCAGCCAGCGGACAGGGGGATCCTACGAGCAGTACTTC
TRBV27	16	.	TRBJ1-6	.	CASLTTASSYNSPLHF	TGTGCCAGTTTAACGACGGCAAGCTCCTATAATTCACCCCTCCACTTT
TRBV9	12	.	TRBJ2-1	.	CASSVGGDEQFF	TGTGCCAGCAGCGTAGGAGGCGATGAGCAGTTCTTC
TRBV6-5	15	once	TRBJ2-5	TRBD2	CASNSGGENQETQYF	TGTGCCAGCAATAGCGGGGGCGAAAACCAAGAGACCCAGTACTTC
TRBV27	15	.	TRBJ1-2	.	CASSAGTATGGGYTF	TGTGCCAGCAGTGCGGGGACCGCCACGGGAGGTGGCTACACCTTC